The rows below give T cell receptor beta chains drawn from one sample of a study of T cells in Graves' hyperthyroidism and ophthalmopathy. Via MiXCR, TCRdb re-called the multiplex PCR reads, giving one row per CDR3 protein. The table has 500,000 to 750,000 distinct CDR3 sequences, 35% to 55% seen once. The source material was peripheral blood or thyroid tissue (not recorded which). These TCRs come from a woman in her late teens or twenties with Graves' hyperthyroidism. CDR3s include the opening cysteine and the closing phenylalanine or tryptophan. The order of the fields is J gene, clone size, D gene, V gene, CDR3 protein, CDR3 DNA. The D gene is left open where the match is weak. Not every row has a clone size; where given, it reads once, few, many or a size class.

>TRBJ2-7|many|TRBD1|TRBV9
CASSPGTGALYEQYF
TGTGCCAGCAGCCCCGGGACAGGGGCCCTCTACGAGCAGTACTTC
>TRBJ2-2|.|.|TRBV13
CASSLGTGSVAGELFF
TGTGCCAGCAGCTTAGGTACAGGGTCGGTTGCCGGGGAGCTGTTTTTT
>TRBJ2-5|.|TRBD2|TRBV10-3
CARTSGREETQYF
TGTGCCCGGACTAGCGGGAGAGAAGAGACCCAGTACTTC
>TRBJ2-5|once|.|TRBV7-9
CASNNRDGQETQYF
TGTGCCAGTAACAACCGGGACGGCCAAGAGACCCAGTACTTC
>TRBJ1-1|many|TRBD1|TRBV2
CAAARDRASEAFF
TGTGCCGCGGCCCGGGACAGGGCGAGTGAAGCTTTCTTT
>TRBJ2-5|many|.|TRBV29-1
CSVGEQTETQYF
TGCAGCGTGGGGGAACAAACAGAGACCCAGTACTTC
>TRBJ2-6|.|.|TRBV7-2
CASSLAGGGANVLTF
TGTGCCAGCAGCTTAGCGGGAGGAGGGGCCAACGTCCTGACTTTC
>TRBJ1-2|many|TRBD1|TRBV29-1
CSVAGQENYGYTF
TGCAGCGTCGCCGGACAGGAAAACTATGGCTACACCTTC
>TRBJ1-1|many|TRBD1|TRBV4-1
CASSPNPDRGDTEAFF
TGCGCCAGCAGCCCCAACCCAGACAGGGGAGATACTGAAGCTTTCTTT
>TRBJ2-7|many|TRBD2|TRBV19
CASSPRFSGISSHEQYF
TGTGCCAGTAGCCCCCGGTTTAGCGGGATATCGTCCCACGAGCAGTACTTC
>TRBJ2-1|.|.|TRBV7-8
CASSLRLGKGRYNEQFF
TGTGCCAGCAGCTTAAGGTTAGGGAAAGGGCGCTACAATGAGCAGTTCTTC
>TRBJ1-2|many|.|TRBV20-1
CSARDPPGARYGYTF
TGCAGTGCTAGAGACCCTCCAGGGGCGAGGTATGGCTACACCTTC
>TRBJ2-7|.|.|TRBV7-9
CASSPLYNEQYF
TGTGCCAGCAGCCCCCTCTACAATGAGCAGTACTTC
>TRBJ2-5|.|TRBD1|TRBV24-1
CATSDSRTGDGETQYF
TGTGCCACCAGTGATTCGAGGACAGGGGATGGGGAGACCCAGTACTTC
>TRBJ1-5|.|TRBD1|TRBV11-2
CASSFSWTGNQPQHF
TGTGCCAGCAGCTTCTCCTGGACAGGGAATCAGCCCCAGCATTTT
>TRBJ2-7|many|.|TRBV9
CASSFSEDEQYF
TGTGCCAGCAGCTTCTCTGAGGACGAGCAGTACTTC
>TRBJ2-3|once|.|TRBV24-1
CATSDWPQDSSSTDTQYF
TGTGCCACCAGTGACTGGCCTCAGGACAGCTCTAGCACAGATACGCAGTATTTT
>TRBJ1-6|many|.|TRBV9
CASSVDGAPYNSPLHF
TGTGCCAGCAGCGTAGATGGGGCGCCCTATAATTCACCCCTCCACTTT
>TRBJ1-5|.|.|TRBV6-2/TRBV6-3
CASSYEQGRDQPQHF
TGTGCCAGCAGTTATGAACAGGGAAGGGATCAGCCCCAGCATTTT
>TRBJ2-7|.|.|TRBV4-3
CTSSQEGGAKYGQYF
TGCACCAGCAGCCAAGAAGGAGGGGCGAAATACGGGCAGTACTTC
>TRBJ1-2|many|.|TRBV6-5
CASRGPRGYGYTF
TGTGCCAGCAGAGGGCCCCGAGGCTATGGCTACACCTTC
>TRBJ2-2|few|.|TRBV2
CASTRLGELFF
TGTGCCAGCACCCGTCTCGGGGAGCTGTTTTTT
>TRBJ1-6|few|.|TRBV7-2
CASSLGPPGGSPLHF
TGTGCCAGCAGCTTAGGCCCCCCCGGTGGTTCACCCCTCCACTTT
>TRBJ2-5|many|.|TRBV3-1
CASSQAGEQETQYF
TGTGCCAGCAGCCAAGCAGGGGAACAAGAGACCCAGTACTTC
>TRBJ1-3|.|.|TRBV20-1
CSALDRFGNTIYF
TGCAGTGCCCTAGACAGGTTTGGAAACACCATATATTTT
>TRBJ2-2|many|.|TRBV24-1
CATSDLWASGELFF
TGTGCCACCAGTGATTTGTGGGCGAGCGGGGAGCTGTTTTTT
>TRBJ1-2|many|.|TRBV6-2/TRBV6-3
CASSYTSDSNYGYTF
TGTGCCAGCAGTTACACCTCGGACAGCAACTATGGCTACACCTTC
>TRBJ1-3|many|.|TRBV7-9
CASSLTGNTIYF
TGTGCCAGCAGCTTGACAGGAAACACCATATATTTT
>TRBJ1-4|.|.|TRBV7-8
CASSLKGEATNEKLFF
TGTGCCAGCAGCTTAAAGGGGGAAGCAACTAATGAAAAACTGTTTTTT
>TRBJ2-5|.|.|TRBV20-1
CSAREGRTQYF
TGCAGTGCTAGAGAGGGGCGGACCCAGTACTTC
>TRBJ1-5|.|TRBD1|TRBV20-1
CSARATGEGTQHF
TGCAGTGCTAGGGCCACAGGGGAAGGAACCCAGCATTTT
>TRBJ2-7|.|TRBD2|TRBV7-3
CASSFRDGGLAGVRAGEQYF
TGTGCCAGCAGCTTCCGGGACGGTGGACTAGCGGGAGTTCGGGCCGGCGAGCAGTACTTC
>TRBJ1-3|many|.|TRBV2
CASSVLGLSSGNTIYF
TGTGCCAGCAGTGTCCTGGGGTTGAGCTCTGGAAACACCATATATTTT
>TRBJ1-4|.|.|TRBV10-3
CARDSRSGSKLFF
TGTGCTAGAGATAGTCGATCGGGGTCAAAACTGTTTTTT
>TRBJ1-3|once|.|TRBV20-1
CSARVQGRSGNTIYF
TGCAGTGCTAGAGTACAGGGCCGCTCTGGAAACACCATATATTTT
>TRBJ1-2|.|.|TRBV12-3/TRBV12-4
CASSESGAYGYTF
TGTGCCAGCAGTGAAAGCGGTGCCTATGGCTACACCTTC
>TRBJ1-2|many|.|TRBV5-1
CASSGAGYYGYTF
TGCGCCAGCAGCGGAGCAGGGTACTATGGCTACACCTTC
>TRBJ2-2|many|TRBD2|TRBV7-9
CASRGLAENTGELFF
TGTGCCAGCAGAGGACTAGCGGAAAACACCGGGGAGCTGTTTTTT
>TRBJ2-7|.|TRBD2|TRBV7-3
CASSLTGLAAYEQYF
TGTGCCAGCAGCCTGACTGGACTAGCGGCTTACGAGCAGTACTTC
>TRBJ2-2|.|.|TRBV18
CASSPDYTNTGELFF
TGTGCCAGCTCACCAGACTACACGAACACCGGGGAGCTGTTTTTT
>TRBJ1-6|.|TRBD1|TRBV2
CASQGAGDYNSPLHF
TGTGCCAGCCAGGGGGCAGGGGACTATAATTCACCCCTCCACTTT
>TRBJ1-1|.|.|TRBV10-3
CAISAGSLSTEAFF
TGTGCCATCAGCGCGGGGTCATTGAGCACTGAAGCTTTCTTT
>TRBJ2-7|.|TRBD1|TRBV20-1
CSASQGAGYEQYF
TGCAGTGCATCACAGGGGGCTGGCTACGAGCAGTACTTC
>TRBJ2-7|.|TRBD2|TRBV11-2
CASRPGTSGSLREQYF
TGTGCCAGCAGACCCGGGACTAGCGGGAGTCTCCGCGAGCAGTACTTC
>TRBJ2-7|many|.|TRBV20-1
CSARDSSGESIYEQYF
TGCAGTGCTAGAGATAGCTCGGGGGAGTCGATCTACGAGCAGTACTTC
>TRBJ2-5|.|.|TRBV12-3/TRBV12-4
CASSFPAADNETQYF
TGTGCCAGCAGTTTCCCAGCTGCGGACAATGAGACCCAGTACTTC
>TRBJ1-5|many|.|TRBV7-2
CASSLPGGYQPQHF
TGTGCCAGCAGCTTACCGGGGGGGTATCAGCCCCAGCATTTT
>TRBJ2-7|.|TRBD1|TRBV24-1
CATSGGVGQGYF
TGTGCCACCAGTGGGGGGGTGGGACAGGGGTACTTC
>TRBJ2-5|few|.|TRBV18
CASSPGLGTQYF
TGTGCCAGCTCCCCAGGGTTGGGGACCCAGTACTTC
>TRBJ1-1|.|.|TRBV10-3
CAISESGPQDTEAFF
TGTGCCATCAGTGAGTCCGGGCCACAGGACACTGAAGCCTTCTTT
>TRBJ1-2|many|TRBD1|TRBV20-1
CSARDLQGRLYGYTF
TGCAGTGCTAGAGATCTACAGGGGCGACTATATGGCTACACCTTC
>TRBJ2-2|.|TRBD1|TRBV20-1
CSARDQRQGTGELFF
TGCAGTGCTAGAGATCAAAGACAGGGTACCGGGGAGCTGTTTTTT
>TRBJ1-2|.|.|TRBV7-2
CASTKEVRANYGYTF
TGTGCCAGCACCAAAGAGGTCAGGGCCAACTATGGCTACACCTTC
>TRBJ2-5|many|TRBD2|TRBV27
CASSWLAGVRETQYF
TGTGCCAGCAGTTGGTTAGCGGGAGTCCGTGAGACCCAGTACTTC
>TRBJ1-4|.|TRBD1|TRBV20-1
CSVAPGTENEKLFF
TGCAGTGTCGCTCCCGGGACAGAGAATGAAAAACTGTTTTTT
>TRBJ2-7|many|TRBD2|TRBV6-1
CASSEGTSGSYEQYF
TGTGCCAGCAGTGAAGGGACTAGCGGGAGTTACGAGCAGTACTTC
>TRBJ2-1|few|.|TRBV7-9
CASSLGQGRNNEQFF
TGTGCCAGCAGCTTAGGGCAGGGGAGGAACAATGAGCAGTTCTTC
>TRBJ2-2|.|TRBD1|TRBV9
CASSVVDRVYLYDTGELFF
TGTGCCAGCAGCGTAGTGGACAGGGTATACTTGTACGACACCGGGGAGCTGTTTTTT